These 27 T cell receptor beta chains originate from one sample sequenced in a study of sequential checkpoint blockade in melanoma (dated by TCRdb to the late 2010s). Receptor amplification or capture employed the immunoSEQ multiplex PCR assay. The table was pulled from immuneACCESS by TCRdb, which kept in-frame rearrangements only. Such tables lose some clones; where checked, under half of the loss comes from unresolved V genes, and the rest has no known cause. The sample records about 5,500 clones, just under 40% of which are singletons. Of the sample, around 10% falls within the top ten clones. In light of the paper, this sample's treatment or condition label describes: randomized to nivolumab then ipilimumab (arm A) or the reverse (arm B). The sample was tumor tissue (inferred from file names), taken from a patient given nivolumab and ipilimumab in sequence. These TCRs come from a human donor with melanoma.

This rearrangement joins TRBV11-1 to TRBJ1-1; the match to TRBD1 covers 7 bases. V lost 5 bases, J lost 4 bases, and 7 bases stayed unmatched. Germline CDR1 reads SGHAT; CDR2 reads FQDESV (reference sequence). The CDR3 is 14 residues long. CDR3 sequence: CASSPTGRGTEAFF. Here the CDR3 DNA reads TGTGCCAGCAGCCCGACAGGGAGAGGCACTGAAGCTTTCTTT.

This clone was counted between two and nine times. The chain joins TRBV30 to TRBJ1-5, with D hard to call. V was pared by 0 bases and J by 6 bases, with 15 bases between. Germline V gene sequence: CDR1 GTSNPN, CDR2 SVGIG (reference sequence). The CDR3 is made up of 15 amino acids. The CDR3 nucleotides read TGTGCCTGGAGTGTTACTTTTGGGGTTGGTCAGCCCCAGCATTTT. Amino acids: CAWSVTFGVGQPQHF.

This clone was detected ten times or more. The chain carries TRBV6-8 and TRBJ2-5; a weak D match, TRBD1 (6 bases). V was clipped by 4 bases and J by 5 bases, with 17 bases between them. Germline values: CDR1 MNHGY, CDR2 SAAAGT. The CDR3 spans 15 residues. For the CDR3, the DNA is TGTGCCAGCAGTTCTAGGCCCTGGGGGCGGGAGACCCAGTACTTC. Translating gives CASSSRPWGRETQYF.

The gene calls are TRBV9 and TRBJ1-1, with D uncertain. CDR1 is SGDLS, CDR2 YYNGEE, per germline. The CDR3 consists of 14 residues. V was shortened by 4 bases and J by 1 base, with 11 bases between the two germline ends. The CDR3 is CASSSRRTNTEAFF. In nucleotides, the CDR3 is TGTGCCAGCAGCTCCCGTAGGACGAACACTGAAGCTTTCTTT.

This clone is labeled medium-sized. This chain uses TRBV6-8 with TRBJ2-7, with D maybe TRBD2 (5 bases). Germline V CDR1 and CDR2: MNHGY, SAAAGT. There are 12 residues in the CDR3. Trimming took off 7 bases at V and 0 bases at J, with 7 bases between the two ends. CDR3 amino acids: CASTGSSYEQYF. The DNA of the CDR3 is TGTGCCAGCACGGGGAGCTCCTACGAGCAGTACTTC.

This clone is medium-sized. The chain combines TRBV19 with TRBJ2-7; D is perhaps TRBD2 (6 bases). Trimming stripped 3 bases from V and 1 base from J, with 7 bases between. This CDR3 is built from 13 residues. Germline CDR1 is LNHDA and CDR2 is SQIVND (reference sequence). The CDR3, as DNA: TGTGCCAGTAGTATTGGACTATCCTACGAGCAGTACTTC. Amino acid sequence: CASSIGLSYEQYF.

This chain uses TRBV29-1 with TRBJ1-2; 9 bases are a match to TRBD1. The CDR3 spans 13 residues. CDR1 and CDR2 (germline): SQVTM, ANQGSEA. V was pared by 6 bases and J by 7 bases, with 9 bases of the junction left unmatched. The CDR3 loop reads CSVILQGAGGYTF. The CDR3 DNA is TGCAGCGTCATCTTACAGGGGGCGGGTGGCTACACCTTC.

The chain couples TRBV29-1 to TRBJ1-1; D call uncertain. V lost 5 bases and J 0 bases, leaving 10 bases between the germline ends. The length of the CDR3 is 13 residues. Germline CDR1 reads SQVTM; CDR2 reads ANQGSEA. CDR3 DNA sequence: TGCAGCGTTTGGGATAGGTTGAACACTGAAGCTTTCTTT. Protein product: CSVWDRLNTEAFF.

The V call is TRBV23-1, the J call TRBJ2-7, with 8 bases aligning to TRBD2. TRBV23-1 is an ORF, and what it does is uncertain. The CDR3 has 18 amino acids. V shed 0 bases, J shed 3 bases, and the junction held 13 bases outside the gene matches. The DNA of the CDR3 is TGCGCCAGCAGTCAATCGCTCCACGGGAGGGCCTATGTCTACGAGCAGTACTTC. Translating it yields CASSQSLHGRAYVYEQYF.

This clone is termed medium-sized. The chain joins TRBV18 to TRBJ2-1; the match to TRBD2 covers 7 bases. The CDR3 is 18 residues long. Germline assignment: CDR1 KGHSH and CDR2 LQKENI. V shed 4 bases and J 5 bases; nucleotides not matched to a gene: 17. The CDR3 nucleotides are TGTGCCAGCTCACGTGTTCGGGAGGCTCTCCCCACCAACAATGAGCAGTTCTTC. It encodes CASSRVREALPTNNEQFF.

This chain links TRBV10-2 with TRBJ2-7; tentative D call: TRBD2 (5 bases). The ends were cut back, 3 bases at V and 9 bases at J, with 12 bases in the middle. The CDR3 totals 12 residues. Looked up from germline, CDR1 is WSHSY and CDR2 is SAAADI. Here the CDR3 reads CASSDFGMGQYF. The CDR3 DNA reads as TGCGCCAGCAGTGATTTCGGGATGGGGCAGTACTTC.

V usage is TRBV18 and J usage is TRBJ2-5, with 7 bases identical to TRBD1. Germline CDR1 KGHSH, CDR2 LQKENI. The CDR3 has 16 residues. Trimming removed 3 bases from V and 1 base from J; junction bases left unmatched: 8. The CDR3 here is CASSPLSGTVQETQYF. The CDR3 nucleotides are TGTGCCAGCTCACCGTTATCCGGGACAGTCCAAGAGACCCAGTACTTC.

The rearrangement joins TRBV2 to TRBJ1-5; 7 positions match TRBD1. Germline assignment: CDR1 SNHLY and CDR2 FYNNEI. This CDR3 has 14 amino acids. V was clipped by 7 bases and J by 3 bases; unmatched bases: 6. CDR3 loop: CASMGQNYNQPQHF. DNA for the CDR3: TGTGCCAGCATGGGACAGAATTACAATCAGCCCCAGCATTTT.

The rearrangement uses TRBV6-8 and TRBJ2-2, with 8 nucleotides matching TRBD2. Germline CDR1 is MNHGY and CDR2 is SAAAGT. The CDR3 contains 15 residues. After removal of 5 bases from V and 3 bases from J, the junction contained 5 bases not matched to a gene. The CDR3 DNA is TGTGCCAGCAGTACTCTAGCGGGCGACACCGGGGAGCTGTTTTTT. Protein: CASSTLAGDTGELFF.

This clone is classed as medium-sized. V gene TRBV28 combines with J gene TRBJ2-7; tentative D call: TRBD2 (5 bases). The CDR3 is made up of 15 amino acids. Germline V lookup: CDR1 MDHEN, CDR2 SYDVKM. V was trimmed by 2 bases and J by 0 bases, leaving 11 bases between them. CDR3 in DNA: TGTGCCAGCAGTTTAATAGCGTTGAGCTCCTACGAGCAGTACTTC. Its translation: CASSLIALSSYEQYF.

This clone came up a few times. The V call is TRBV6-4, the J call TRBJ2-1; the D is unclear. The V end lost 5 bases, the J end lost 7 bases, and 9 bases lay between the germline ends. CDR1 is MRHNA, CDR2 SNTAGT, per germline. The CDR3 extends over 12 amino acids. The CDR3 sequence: CASSFRPNEQFF. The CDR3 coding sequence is TGTGCCAGCAGTTTTCGACCGAATGAGCAGTTCTTC.

CDR3 nucleotides: TGTGCCAGCTCCCGACAGGGATCCTACGAGCAGTACTTC. Translated, it gives CASSRQGSYEQYF. The chain employs TRBV18 and TRBJ2-7; 7 positions match TRBD1. This CDR3 has 13 residues. CDR1 and CDR2 (germline): KGHSH, LQKENI. V lost 6 bases, J lost 1 base, and 3 bases stayed unmatched.

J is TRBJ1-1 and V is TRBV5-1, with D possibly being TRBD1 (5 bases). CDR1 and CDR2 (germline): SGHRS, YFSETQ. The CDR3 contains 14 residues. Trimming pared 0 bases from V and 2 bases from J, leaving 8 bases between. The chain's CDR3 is CASSLDQGNTEAFF. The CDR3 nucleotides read TGCGCCAGCAGCTTGGATCAGGGAAACACTGAAGCTTTCTTT.

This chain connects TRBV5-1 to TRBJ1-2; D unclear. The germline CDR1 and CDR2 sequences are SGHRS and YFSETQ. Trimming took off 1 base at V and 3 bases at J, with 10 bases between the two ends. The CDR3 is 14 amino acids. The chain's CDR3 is CASSLSVRDYGYTF. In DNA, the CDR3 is TGCGCCAGCAGCTTGTCGGTCAGAGACTATGGCTACACCTTC.

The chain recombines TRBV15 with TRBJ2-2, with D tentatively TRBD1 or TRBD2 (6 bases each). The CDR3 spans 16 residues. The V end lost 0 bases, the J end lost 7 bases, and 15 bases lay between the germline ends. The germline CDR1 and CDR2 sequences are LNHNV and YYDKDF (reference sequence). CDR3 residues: CATSRELTGRIGELFF. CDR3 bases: TGTGCCACCAGCAGAGAGCTTACAGGGAGGATCGGGGAGCTGTTTTTT. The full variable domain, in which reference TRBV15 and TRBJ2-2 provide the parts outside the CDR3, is DAMVIQNPRYQVTQFGKPVTLSCSQTLNHNVMYWYQQKSSQAPKLLFHYYDKDFNNEADTPDNFQSRRPNTSFCFLDIRSPGLGDTAMYLCATSRELTGRIGELFFGEGSRLTVL.

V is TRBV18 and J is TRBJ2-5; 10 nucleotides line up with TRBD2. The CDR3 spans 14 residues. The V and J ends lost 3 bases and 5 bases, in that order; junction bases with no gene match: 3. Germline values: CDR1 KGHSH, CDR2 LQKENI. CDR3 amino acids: CASSPVLAGETQYF. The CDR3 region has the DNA TGTGCCAGCTCACCCGTACTAGCGGGGGAGACCCAGTACTTC.

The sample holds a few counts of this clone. DNA for the CDR3: TGTGCCAGCTCACCCAACCGGGACAGGGCTGATTATGGCTACACCTTC. Translating gives CASSPNRDRADYGYTF. The V call is TRBV18, the J call TRBJ1-2; 9 bases map to TRBD1. CDR1 KGHSH and CDR2 LQKENI come from the germline V gene. This CDR3 region has 16 residues. V was clipped by 3 bases and J by 5 bases; unmatched bases: 10.

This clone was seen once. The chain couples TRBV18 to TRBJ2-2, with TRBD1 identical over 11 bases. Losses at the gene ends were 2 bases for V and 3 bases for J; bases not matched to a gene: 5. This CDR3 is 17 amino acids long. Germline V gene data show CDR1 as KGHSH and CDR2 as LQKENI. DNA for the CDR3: TGTGCCAGCTCACCAAAAGGACAGGGGGCCGACACCGGGGAGCTGTTTTTT. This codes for CASSPKGQGADTGELFF. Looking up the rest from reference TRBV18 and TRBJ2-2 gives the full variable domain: NAGVMQNPRHLVRRRGQEARLRCSPMKGHSHVYWYRQLPEEGLKFMVYLQKENIIDESGMPKERFSAEFPKEGPSILRIQQVVRGDSAAYFCASSPKGQGADTGELFFGEGSRLTVL.

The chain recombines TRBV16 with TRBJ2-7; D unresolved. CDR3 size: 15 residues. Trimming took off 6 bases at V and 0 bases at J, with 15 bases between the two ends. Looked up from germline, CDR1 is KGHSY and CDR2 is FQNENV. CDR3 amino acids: CASRPSAVSSYEQYF. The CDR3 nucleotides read TGTGCCAGCAGGCCCTCGGCGGTCAGCTCCTACGAGCAGTACTTC.

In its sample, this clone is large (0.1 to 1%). CDR3 bases: TGTGCCAGTAGTATATTTAGCGGGATTTACAATGAGCAGTTCTTC. Translating it yields CASSIFSGIYNEQFF. The chain couples TRBV19 to TRBJ2-1, with 8 nucleotides matching TRBD2. This CDR3 is 15 amino acids long. Looked up from germline, CDR1 is LNHDA and CDR2 is SQIVND (reference sequence). The trim removed 2 bases at V and 4 bases at J, leaving 4 bases unmatched.

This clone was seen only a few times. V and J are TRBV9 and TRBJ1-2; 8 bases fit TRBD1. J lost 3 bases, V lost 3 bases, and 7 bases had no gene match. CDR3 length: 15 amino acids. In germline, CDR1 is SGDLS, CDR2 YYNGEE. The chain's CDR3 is CASSAGQALDYGYTF. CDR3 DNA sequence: TGTGCCAGCAGCGCGGGACAGGCTTTGGACTATGGCTACACCTTC.

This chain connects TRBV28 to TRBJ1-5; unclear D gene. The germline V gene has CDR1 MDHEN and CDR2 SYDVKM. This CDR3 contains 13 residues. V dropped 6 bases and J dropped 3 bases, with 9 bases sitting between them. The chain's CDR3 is CASRNIINQPQHF. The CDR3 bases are TGTGCCAGCAGAAATATTATCAATCAGCCCCAGCATTTT.